Listed below are T cell receptor beta chains from one sample, sequenced in a study of shared clonotypes between healthy human individuals. Produced via immunoSEQ multiplex PCR; TCRdb's table is partial and in-frame only. Of 660,000 or so clones detected, 95% to 96% appear once; the ten largest clones hold about 0.11%. The source material was naive CD8+ T cells sorted from blood. The receptors originated from a young woman in good health. CDR3s include the opening cysteine and the closing phenylalanine or tryptophan. The D gene is left open where the match is weak. Size tells how often a clone was seen (once, few, many) or the class of an expanded clone, and some rows leave it out.

d_gene: .
abundance: .
v_gene: TRBV7-9
j_gene: TRBJ1-3
CDR3aa: CASSASEAGNTIYF
CDR3nt: TGTGCCAGCAGCGCGTCAGAGGCTGGAAACACCATATATTTT

d_gene: .
abundance: .
v_gene: TRBV27
j_gene: TRBJ2-7
CDR3aa: CASSSRAPYEQYF
CDR3nt: TGTGCCAGCAGTTCCAGGGCTCCCTACGAGCAGTACTTC

d_gene: TRBD1
abundance: .
v_gene: TRBV28
j_gene: TRBJ1-2
CDR3aa: CASSVIGGAGYGYTF
CDR3nt: TGTGCCAGCAGTGTGATAGGGGGCGCGGGCTATGGCTACACCTTC

d_gene: TRBD1
abundance: .
v_gene: TRBV28
j_gene: TRBJ1-2
CDR3aa: CASRQKTGEVRGYTF
CDR3nt: TGTGCCAGCAGACAAAAGACAGGGGAGGTTCGTGGCTACACCTTC

d_gene: TRBD1
abundance: .
v_gene: TRBV4-1
j_gene: TRBJ2-7
CDR3aa: CASRRFDRVGREQYF
CDR3nt: TGCGCCAGCAGGCGATTCGACAGGGTGGGTAGGGAGCAGTACTTC

d_gene: .
abundance: .
v_gene: TRBV27
j_gene: TRBJ1-2
CDR3aa: CASGSRSLGYTF
CDR3nt: TGTGCCAGCGGATCCAGGAGCTTGGGCTACACCTTC

d_gene: TRBD2
abundance: .
v_gene: TRBV6-5
j_gene: TRBJ2-1
CDR3aa: CASSYTSGSYNEQFF
CDR3nt: TGTGCCAGCAGTTATACTAGCGGGAGTTACAATGAGCAGTTCTTC

d_gene: .
abundance: .
v_gene: TRBV7-9
j_gene: TRBJ1-4
CDR3aa: CASSPGPTNEKLFF
CDR3nt: TGTGCCAGCAGCCCCGGACCAACTAATGAAAAACTGTTTTTT

d_gene: .
abundance: once
v_gene: TRBV7-9
j_gene: TRBJ2-7
CDR3aa: CASSPVSRSYEQYF
CDR3nt: TGTGCCAGCAGCCCCGTCTCGCGGTCGTACGAGCAGTACTTC

d_gene: .
abundance: .
v_gene: TRBV7-9
j_gene: TRBJ2-7
CDR3aa: CASSLIEGAREQYF
CDR3nt: TGTGCCAGCAGCTTAATCGAGGGAGCAAGGGAGCAGTACTTC

d_gene: .
abundance: .
v_gene: TRBV27
j_gene: TRBJ1-6
CDR3aa: CASSFRRQHNSPLHF
CDR3nt: TGTGCCAGCAGTTTTAGGCGACAGCATAATTCACCCCTCCACTTT

d_gene: .
abundance: once
v_gene: TRBV30
j_gene: TRBJ1-1
CDR3aa: CAWRAGIWGMNTEAFF
CDR3nt: TGTGCCTGGAGGGCAGGGATCTGGGGTATGAACACTGAAGCTTTCTTT

d_gene: TRBD2
abundance: once
v_gene: TRBV27
j_gene: TRBJ2-7
CDR3aa: CASSSPLAGGLYEQYF
CDR3nt: TGTGCCAGCAGTTCCCCACTAGCGGGAGGTTTGTACGAGCAGTACTTC

d_gene: .
abundance: .
v_gene: TRBV4-1
j_gene: TRBJ2-6
CDR3aa: CASSQEGGLLSGANVLTF
CDR3nt: TGCGCCAGCAGCCAAGAGGGGGGCCTACTATCTGGGGCCAACGTCCTGACTTTC

d_gene: .
abundance: .
v_gene: TRBV5-5
j_gene: TRBJ2-7
CDR3aa: CASSWDRGFYEQYF
CDR3nt: TGTGCCAGCAGCTGGGACCGGGGGTTCTACGAGCAGTACTTC

d_gene: TRBD2
abundance: .
v_gene: TRBV28
j_gene: TRBJ2-7
CDR3aa: CASSPPPAGGSYEQYF
CDR3nt: TGTGCCAGCAGTCCCCCCCCGGCGGGGGGCTCCTACGAGCAGTACTTC

d_gene: TRBD1
abundance: .
v_gene: TRBV5-1
j_gene: TRBJ2-7
CDR3aa: CASSLGTGMAYEQYF
CDR3nt: TGCGCCAGCAGCTTGGGGACAGGGATGGCCTACGAGCAGTACTTC

d_gene: .
abundance: .
v_gene: TRBV30
j_gene: TRBJ1-1
CDR3aa: CAWGSDSWGNMNTEAFF
CDR3nt: TGTGCCTGGGGATCCGACAGCTGGGGGAACATGAACACTGAAGCTTTCTTT

d_gene: TRBD1
abundance: .
v_gene: TRBV28
j_gene: TRBJ1-5
CDR3aa: CASRRGTANQPQHF
CDR3nt: TGTGCCAGCAGGCGCGGGACAGCAAATCAGCCCCAGCATTTT

d_gene: .
abundance: .
v_gene: TRBV7-8
j_gene: TRBJ1-5
CDR3aa: CASSLALGVGANQPQHF
CDR3nt: TGTGCCAGCAGCTTAGCGCTGGGGGTAGGCGCCAATCAGCCCCAGCATTTT

d_gene: .
abundance: .
v_gene: TRBV11-2
j_gene: TRBJ2-7
CDR3aa: CASFDRGEQYF
CDR3nt: TGTGCCAGCTTCGATAGGGGGGAGCAGTACTTC

d_gene: TRBD1
abundance: .
v_gene: TRBV30
j_gene: TRBJ1-1
CDR3aa: CAWSTGGWAEAFF
CDR3nt: TGTGCCTGGAGCACAGGGGGTTGGGCTGAAGCTTTCTTT

d_gene: TRBD1
abundance: .
v_gene: TRBV5-6
j_gene: TRBJ1-4
CDR3aa: CASTRSTGGKDEKLFF
CDR3nt: TGTGCCAGCACCAGATCGACAGGGGGTAAAGACGAAAAACTGTTTTTT

d_gene: TRBD2
abundance: .
v_gene: TRBV5-6
j_gene: TRBJ2-1
CDR3aa: CASSLGLAGIHEQFF
CDR3nt: TGTGCCAGCAGCTTGGGACTAGCGGGAATCCATGAGCAGTTCTTC

d_gene: TRBD1
abundance: .
v_gene: TRBV28
j_gene: TRBJ2-3
CDR3aa: CASNQPGQGLDTQYF
CDR3nt: TGTGCCAGCAACCAACCGGGACAGGGGCTTGATACGCAGTATTTT

d_gene: .
abundance: .
v_gene: TRBV28
j_gene: TRBJ1-3
CDR3aa: CASSLEGYRRTGFGNTIYF
CDR3nt: TGTGCCAGCAGTTTGGAAGGTTACCGGCGAACGGGTTTCGGAAACACCATATATTTT

d_gene: TRBD1
abundance: .
v_gene: TRBV28
j_gene: TRBJ2-1
CDR3aa: CASTPLQGSYNEQFF
CDR3nt: TGTGCCAGCACCCCACTACAGGGGAGCTACAATGAGCAGTTCTTC

d_gene: .
abundance: .
v_gene: TRBV5-1
j_gene: TRBJ2-7
CDR3aa: CASSLIAGPYEQYF
CDR3nt: TGCGCCAGCAGCTTGATCGCGGGCCCCTACGAGCAGTACTTC

d_gene: .
abundance: .
v_gene: TRBV28
j_gene: TRBJ2-7
CDR3aa: CASSRTYEQYF
CDR3nt: TGTGCCAGCAGTCGGACCTACGAGCAGTACTTC

d_gene: .
abundance: .
v_gene: TRBV5-6
j_gene: TRBJ1-2
CDR3aa: CASSSIGGYTF
CDR3nt: TGTGCCAGCAGCTCCATTGGGGGCTACACCTTC

d_gene: .
abundance: .
v_gene: TRBV9
j_gene: TRBJ2-1
CDR3aa: CASSVGGGSGEQFF
CDR3nt: TGTGCCAGCAGCGTAGGCGGCGGGTCGGGGGAGCAGTTCTTC

d_gene: .
abundance: .
v_gene: TRBV20-1
j_gene: TRBJ1-2
CDR3aa: CSARGLLGYTF
CDR3nt: TGCAGTGCTAGGGGCCTCCTCGGCTACACCTTC

d_gene: .
abundance: .
v_gene: TRBV6-1
j_gene: TRBJ1-3
CDR3aa: CASSEETPPGNTIYF
CDR3nt: TGTGCCAGCAGTGAGGAGACCCCTCCTGGAAACACCATATATTTT

d_gene: .
abundance: .
v_gene: TRBV4-1
j_gene: TRBJ2-7
CDR3aa: CASSQDLRLNEQYF
CDR3nt: TGCGCCAGCAGCCAAGATCTTAGGTTGAACGAGCAGTACTTC

d_gene: .
abundance: .
v_gene: TRBV27
j_gene: TRBJ2-7
CDR3aa: CASSSGLSLGEQYF
CDR3nt: TGTGCCAGCAGTTCGGGACTTTCCTTGGGCGAGCAGTACTTC

d_gene: .
abundance: .
v_gene: TRBV7-9
j_gene: TRBJ2-1
CDR3aa: CASSTYNEQFF
CDR3nt: TGTGCCAGCAGCACGTACAATGAGCAGTTCTTC

d_gene: .
abundance: .
v_gene: TRBV19
j_gene: TRBJ2-1
CDR3aa: CASSIRQGAYNEQFF
CDR3nt: TGTGCCAGTAGTATTAGGCAGGGAGCCTACAATGAGCAGTTCTTC

d_gene: .
abundance: .
v_gene: TRBV27
j_gene: TRBJ1-5
CDR3aa: CASSFRGGMDQPQHF
CDR3nt: TGTGCCAGCAGTTTCCGGGGGGGGATGGATCAGCCCCAGCATTTT

d_gene: .
abundance: .
v_gene: TRBV27
j_gene: TRBJ2-7
CDR3aa: CASSLSDLDEQYF
CDR3nt: TGTGCCAGCAGTTTATCGGATCTGGACGAGCAGTACTTC

d_gene: .
abundance: .
v_gene: TRBV13
j_gene: TRBJ2-2
CDR3aa: CASSLESGEDTGELFF
CDR3nt: TGTGCCAGCAGCTTAGAATCCGGGGAGGACACCGGGGAGCTGTTTTTT

d_gene: .
abundance: .
v_gene: TRBV28
j_gene: TRBJ1-2
CDR3aa: CASTQVSGYTF
CDR3nt: TGTGCCAGCACTCAGGTTTCAGGCTACACCTTC

d_gene: .
abundance: .
v_gene: TRBV10-1
j_gene: TRBJ2-2
CDR3aa: CASSEGQFTGELFF
CDR3nt: TGCGCCAGCAGTGAGGGACAGTTCACCGGGGAGCTGTTTTTT

d_gene: TRBD2
abundance: .
v_gene: TRBV15
j_gene: TRBJ2-7
CDR3aa: CATSRLADTYEQYF
CDR3nt: TGTGCCACCAGCAGACTAGCGGATACCTACGAGCAGTACTTC

d_gene: TRBD2
abundance: .
v_gene: TRBV7-9
j_gene: TRBJ2-1
CDR3aa: CASSAGGLAGVNEQFF
CDR3nt: TGTGCCAGCAGCGCGGGAGGGCTAGCGGGAGTAAATGAGCAGTTCTTC

d_gene: TRBD2
abundance: .
v_gene: TRBV9
j_gene: TRBJ2-5
CDR3aa: CASSVYGGGLQETQYF
CDR3nt: TGTGCCAGCAGCGTATACGGCGGGGGTTTACAAGAGACCCAGTACTTC

d_gene: .
abundance: .
v_gene: TRBV19
j_gene: TRBJ2-3
CDR3aa: CASIDGADTQYF
CDR3nt: TGTGCCAGTATCGACGGGGCAGATACGCAGTATTTT

d_gene: .
abundance: .
v_gene: TRBV2
j_gene: TRBJ2-7
CDR3aa: CASSEPLYEQYF
CDR3nt: TGTGCCAGCAGTGAACCCTTATACGAGCAGTACTTC

d_gene: .
abundance: .
v_gene: TRBV27
j_gene: TRBJ2-2
CDR3aa: CASSLDRSGELFF
CDR3nt: TGTGCCAGCAGTTTGGACCGATCCGGGGAGCTGTTTTTT

d_gene: .
abundance: .
v_gene: TRBV7-9
j_gene: TRBJ2-5
CDR3aa: CASSLRGSGVQETQYF
CDR3nt: TGTGCCAGCAGCTTACGGGGTAGCGGAGTACAAGAGACCCAGTACTTC

d_gene: TRBD1
abundance: .
v_gene: TRBV27
j_gene: TRBJ1-5
CDR3aa: CASSPLDRVGNQPQHF
CDR3nt: TGTGCCAGCAGTCCACTCGACAGGGTCGGGAATCAGCCCCAGCATTTT

d_gene: .
abundance: .
v_gene: TRBV28
j_gene: TRBJ2-5
CDR3aa: CASSQGGSETQYF
CDR3nt: TGTGCCAGCAGTCAGGGGGGGTCAGAGACCCAGTACTTC

d_gene: .
abundance: .
v_gene: TRBV7-9
j_gene: TRBJ2-3
CDR3aa: CASSVLSEGDTQYF
CDR3nt: TGTGCCAGCAGCGTACTTTCCGAGGGAGATACGCAGTATTTT

d_gene: .
abundance: .
v_gene: TRBV4-1
j_gene: TRBJ2-3
CDR3aa: CASSQGTGETDTQYF
CDR3nt: TGCGCCAGCAGCCAAGGTACGGGTGAGACAGATACGCAGTATTTT

d_gene: .
abundance: .
v_gene: TRBV13
j_gene: TRBJ2-7
CDR3aa: CASSLGVSTYEQYF
CDR3nt: TGTGCCAGCAGCTTAGGGGTATCCACCTACGAGCAGTACTTC

d_gene: .
abundance: .
v_gene: TRBV28
j_gene: TRBJ1-2
CDR3aa: CASLRDRPLGYGYTF
CDR3nt: TGTGCCAGCCTCAGAGACAGGCCTCTCGGCTATGGCTACACCTTC